This TCR beta chain originates from a study of blood T cell repertoires in COVID-19. Study as a whole: The study drew acute and convalescent COVID-19 samples from the United States, Italy and Spain. Nucleic acid was either cDNA or gDNA, and it came from T cells, B-cell-depleted T cells, or PBMCs.

The data were produced by immunoSEQ multiplex PCR, yet TCRdb's version contains in-frame clones alone and is incomplete. The sample has about 190,000 clones, less than 85% seen once. The CDR3 is 17 amino acids. Looked up from germline, CDR1 is MNHNY and CDR2 is SVGAGI (reference sequence). Trimming shortened V by 5 bases and J by 2 bases, and 19 bases separated the two germline ends. The receptor was derived from a woman aged 45-59 years with acute or convalescent COVID-19. The sequencing sample was made of peripheral blood. This rearrangement joins TRBV6-6 to TRBJ2-1; maybe TRBD1 (6 bases). For the CDR3, the DNA is TGTGCCAGCAGTCCTAGGGACACCTTCTCAACCTACAATGAGCAGTTCTTC. This translates into CASSPRDTFSTYNEQFF.